Each of the 17 T cell receptor beta chains below was sequenced from the same sample in a study of T cells in Graves' hyperthyroidism and ophthalmopathy. Amplification of TCR beta CDR3 regions used RNA as the template. A set of HTBI primers served as the primers for a first-round RT-PCR of the TCR CDR3. TCRdb ran MiXCR on the multiplex PCR reads and lists one entry per CDR3 protein. This sample has about 300,000 distinct CDR3 sequences; around a quarter occur once, and the top ten carry roughly a quarter. The sample consisted of blood. The receptors derive from a man in his forties with Graves' hyperthyroidism that later progressed to Graves' ophthalmopathy.

V and J are TRBV6-1 and TRBJ1-2; D is unresolved. The V and J ends lost 5 bases and 3 bases respectively, with 10 bases between them. Germline-derived CDR1 and CDR2 are MNHNS and SASEGT. The CDR3 totals 13 residues. Written as DNA, the CDR3 is TGTGCCAGCAGTATCACAGTGGACTATGGCTACACCTTC. It encodes CASSITVDYGYTF.

This clonotype has ten or more counts. J is TRBJ2-5 and V is TRBV30; D might be TRBD2 (6 bases). Germline CDR1 and CDR2: GTSNPN and SVGIG (reference sequence). This CDR3 is built from 14 residues. V dropped 1 base and J dropped 0 bases, with 9 bases sitting between them. The CDR3 nucleotides read TGTGCCTGGAGTGACCGGGACTACCAAGAGACCCAGTACTTC. Protein product: CAWSDRDYQETQYF.

This clonotype was seen only a few times. The chain employs TRBV20-1 and TRBJ2-3, with D tentatively TRBD1 (5 bases). This CDR3 has 14 amino acids. Trimming removed 3 bases from V and 3 bases from J, with 13 bases in between. Germline V lookup: CDR1 DFQATT, CDR2 SNEGSKA (reference sequence). In DNA form, the CDR3 reads TGCAGTGCTAGTCGACAGCACGGGACAGATACGCAGTATTTT. Translated: CSASRQHGTDTQYF.

In this sample, this clonotype turned up many times. CDR3 sequence (DNA): TGTGCCAGCAGCTTAGGAGCTAATCTCTACGAGCAGTACTTC. Translated, it gives CASSLGANLYEQYF. The rearrangement uses TRBV11-3 and TRBJ2-7; D is uncertain. Trimming removed 1 base from V and 3 bases from J, with 10 bases in between. Germline V CDR1 and CDR2: SGHNT, YENEEA. CDR3 length: 14 amino acids.

V is TRBV12-3 or TRBV12-4 and J is TRBJ2-4; 7 bases are a match to TRBD1. V lost 6 bases and J lost 0; bases outside the gene matches: 5. The CDR3 runs 15 residues. The chain's CDR3 is CASSPGGLAKNIQYF. In DNA, the CDR3 is TGTGCCAGCAGCCCAGGGGGTCTAGCCAAAAACATTCAGTACTTC.

This clonotype was seen many times. This rearrangement joins TRBV20-1 to TRBJ1-1; D is possibly TRBD1 (6 bases). The V gene lost 5 bases and the J gene lost 0 bases, with 13 bases spanning the gap. The CDR3 has 14 amino acids. The germline gives CDR1 DFQATT, CDR2 SNEGSKA (reference sequence). The CDR3 nucleotides are TGCAGTGCTTTTAAGACAGGAGTGAACACTGAAGCTTTCTTT. Its protein is CSAFKTGVNTEAFF.

This clonotype came up many times. This sequence joins TRBV12-3 or TRBV12-4 and TRBJ1-2; perhaps TRBD1 as D (6 bases). Trimming removed 4 bases from V and 5 bases from J, with 11 bases in between. This CDR3 is built from 13 residues. This chain's CDR3 is CASSYGQRYGYTF. In nucleotides, the CDR3 is TGTGCCAGCAGTTACGGACAGCGATATGGCTACACCTTC.

J is TRBJ2-4 and V is TRBV6-1; TRBD2 agrees at 8 bases. The length of the CDR3 is 14 residues. The junction had 12 bases not matched to a gene; V was cut back by 10 bases and J by 7 bases. CDR1 MNHNS and CDR2 SASEGT come from the germline V gene. The CDR3 protein is CATHISGSRNIQYF. In nucleotides, the CDR3 is TGTGCCACTCACATCAGCGGGAGTCGCAACATTCAGTACTTC.

The table lists this clonotype with many counts. The chain uses TRBV19 and TRBJ1-1; weak D call: TRBD1 (5 bases). CDR3 length: 14 residues. V was pared by 3 bases and J by 6 bases, with 14 bases between. The V gene's germline CDR1 is LNHDA and CDR2 SQIVND (reference sequence). The CDR3 protein is CASSIHSQGAEAFF. The CDR3 coding sequence is TGTGCCAGTAGTATTCACAGCCAAGGGGCTGAAGCTTTCTTT.

This clonotype was observed many times. This chain uses TRBV5-1 with TRBJ1-1; D ambiguous. In germline, CDR1 is SGHRS, CDR2 YFSETQ. The CDR3 sequence is 16 residues long. Trimming pared 1 base from V and 2 bases from J, leaving 15 bases between. DNA of the CDR3: TGCGCCAGCAGCTTGACCCTAACAAAGCAAAACACTGAAGCTTTCTTT. Translating gives CASSLTLTKQNTEAFF. The full variable domain, its missing parts supplied by reference TRBV5-1 and TRBJ1-1, is KAGVTQTPRYLIKTRGQQVTLSCSPISGHRSVSWYQQTPGQGLQFLFEYFSETQRNKGNFPGRFSGRQFSNSRSEMNVSTLELGDSALYLCASSLTLTKQNTEAFFGQGTRLTVV.

This chain links TRBV18 with TRBJ2-7, with 11 bases identical to TRBD1. In germline, CDR1 is KGHSH, CDR2 LQKENI. V was clipped by 8 bases and J by 9 bases; unmatched bases: 12. This CDR3 spans 14 amino acids. The CDR3 loop is CASNSGTGGRWQYF. CDR3 DNA sequence: TGTGCCAGCAATTCCGGGACAGGGGGTAGATGGCAGTACTTC.

In this sample, this clonotype turned up many times. This chain uses TRBV7-8 with TRBJ2-7, with a weak D call TRBD1 (5 bases). CDR3 length: 15 residues. From germline, CDR1 is SGHVS and CDR2 FQNEAQ. V lost 4 bases and J 0 bases, leaving 13 bases between the germline ends. This CDR3 reads CASSSLGQNSYEQYF. Here the CDR3 DNA reads TGTGCCAGCAGCTCCTTAGGACAAAACTCCTACGAGCAGTACTTC.

This chain connects TRBV28 to TRBJ2-7, with TRBD2 matching 7 bases. The CDR3 spans 15 residues. V lost 4 bases and J lost 6; bases outside the gene matches: 12. CDR1 and CDR2 from the germline V gene are MDHEN and SYDVKM. CDR3 DNA sequence: TGTGCCAGCAGTTCCGGACTAGGAGGGATGGGCGAGCAGTACTTC. This gives the protein CASSSGLGGMGEQYF.

In its sample, this clonotype was seen many times. This chain links TRBV18 with TRBJ1-1, with no clear D. This CDR3 region has 15 residues. Germline CDR1 is KGHSH and CDR2 is LQKENI. Trimming shortened V by 7 bases and J by 7 bases, and 22 bases separated the two germline ends. CDR3 protein: CASYESQLLGNEAFF. The DNA of the CDR3 is TGTGCCAGCTACGAGTCGCAGCTCTTGGGAAATGAAGCTTTCTTT.

This clonotype was found many times. This chain joins TRBV7-8 and TRBJ1-1; no clear D. V lost 1 base and J lost 2, with 5 bases in between. CDR1 and CDR2 from the germline V gene are SGHVS and FQNEAQ. This CDR3 comprises 13 residues. The CDR3: CASSLVPNTEAFF. For the CDR3, the DNA is TGTGCCAGCAGCTTAGTGCCCAACACTGAAGCTTTCTTT.

The chain combines TRBV5-1 with TRBJ1-1; the match to TRBD1 covers 8 bases. The CDR3 spans 15 residues. V lost 0 bases to trimming and J lost 4 bases; unmatched junction nucleotides: 5. The germline CDR1 and CDR2 sequences are SGHRS and YFSETQ. This CDR3 reads CASSLARQGSTEAFF. Written as DNA, the CDR3 is TGCGCCAGCAGCTTGGCCAGACAGGGGAGCACTGAAGCTTTCTTT.

The table lists this clonotype with a few counts. Written as DNA, the CDR3 is TGTGCCAGCACATACTCTGGAAACACCATATATTTT. Protein sequence: CASTYSGNTIYF. The gene calls are TRBV12-3 or TRBV12-4 and TRBJ1-3; D remains unclear. Trimming cost V 7 bases and J 0 bases, with 4 bases left between them. The CDR3 has 12 amino acids.